Below, 26 T cell receptor beta chains from the same sample are listed, as sequenced in a study of control samples from healthy donors and cancer patients. The data were produced by immunoSEQ multiplex PCR, yet TCRdb's version contains in-frame clones alone and is incomplete. The sample carries about 160,000 clones, nearly 96% recorded once. Sample: blood. These receptors all stem from a woman aged 25-40 years in good health.

The chain combines TRBV5-1 with TRBJ1-2; 7 nucleotides agree with TRBD1. Trimming took 2 bases from V and 10 from J; bases not matched to a gene: 17. Germline values: CDR1 SGHRS, CDR2 YFSETQ. CDR3 length: 16 amino acids. CDR3 region: CASSFLTGTAGFDYTF. The CDR3 DNA is TGCGCCAGCAGCTTTTTAACCGGGACAGCCGGCTTCGACTACACCTTC. Drawing the rest from reference TRBV5-1 and TRBJ1-2, the complete variable domain is KAGVTQTPRYLIKTRGQQVTLSCSPISGHRSVSWYQQTPGQGLQFLFEYFSETQRNKGNFPGRFSGRQFSNSRSEMNVSTLELGDSALYLCASSFLTGTAGFDYTFGSGTRLTVV.

The V gene is TRBV28, the J gene TRBJ1-2, with unresolved D. V lost 6 bases to trimming and J lost 3 bases, with 2 bases between them. The CDR3 is made up of 10 amino acids. Per germline, CDR1 MDHEN and CDR2 SYDVKM. CDR3 nucleotides: TGTGCCAGCAGAGACTATGGCTACACCTTC. The encoded protein is CASRDYGYTF.

The V call is TRBV4-1, the J call TRBJ2-2; D is unresolved. Trimming took 1 base from V and 9 from J, leaving 3 bases between them. Germline CDR1 MGHRA, CDR2 YSYEKL. The CDR3 runs 11 residues. The CDR3 DNA sequence: TGCGCCAGCAGCCAAGGGAGGGAGCTGTTTTTT. It is translated as CASSQGRELFF.

CDR3 sequence: CASSGGRENLYEQYF. CDR3 in DNA: TGTGCCAGCAGCGGCGGCCGGGAGAACCTATACGAGCAGTACTTC. The rearrangement joins TRBV2 to TRBJ2-7; possible D gene TRBD2, 6 bases. Per germline, CDR1 SNHLY and CDR2 FYNNEI. This CDR3 has 15 amino acids. The germline V and J ends were trimmed by 6 bases and 4 bases, with 19 bases remaining between them.

The chain links TRBV7-9 to TRBJ2-3; tentative D call: TRBD2 (5 bases). CDR1 SEHNR and CDR2 FQNEAQ come from the germline V gene (reference sequence). The CDR3 totals 14 residues. V dropped 1 base and J dropped 3 bases, with 8 bases sitting between them. The CDR3 here is CASSLGPGTDTQYF. DNA of the CDR3: TGTGCCAGCAGCTTAGGCCCGGGGACAGATACGCAGTATTTT.

The chain links TRBV2 to TRBJ2-2, with TRBD1 identical over 8 bases. The germline CDR1 and CDR2 sequences are SNHLY and FYNNEI. The CDR3 extends over 16 amino acids. V was clipped by 2 bases and J by 1 base; unmatched bases: 3. DNA of the CDR3: TGTGCCAGCAGTGAACGCGGACAGGGGAACACCGGGGAGCTGTTTTTT. Protein product: CASSERGQGNTGELFF.

The chain carries TRBV6-2 or TRBV6-3 and TRBJ2-7; 7 nucleotides align to TRBD2. This CDR3 spans 15 amino acids. Trimming removed 1 base from V and 0 bases from J; junction bases left unmatched: 3. The germline V gene has CDR1 MNHEY and CDR2 SVGEGT. CDR3 sequence (DNA): TGTGCCAGCAGTTACTTAGCGGGTAGCTCCTACGAGCAGTACTTC. It codes for CASSYLAGSSYEQYF.

This clone has only a few counts. The J gene is TRBJ2-1, the V gene TRBV6-5; D tentatively fits TRBD1 or TRBD2 (5 bases each). Germline CDR1 MNHEY, CDR2 SVGAGI. The V end lost 6 bases, the J end lost 6 bases, and 18 bases lay between the germline ends. This CDR3 has 15 amino acids. CDR3 nucleotide sequence: TGTGCCAGCAGAAACCTCGAAGGGGAGCTCAATGAGCAGTTCTTC. Its protein is CASRNLEGELNEQFF.

The chain is built from TRBV7-6 and TRBJ2-7; a weak D match, TRBD1 (5 bases). Germline V gene lookup returns CDR1 SGHVS and CDR2 FNYEAQ. The V gene lost 6 bases and the J gene lost 6 bases, with 9 bases spanning the gap. The CDR3 covers 11 residues. The CDR3 region has the DNA TGTGCCAGCAGATCTAGGGGCGAGCAGTACTTC. Amino acids: CASRSRGEQYF.

The V call is TRBV10-2, the J call TRBJ2-1, with TRBD2 as a possible D gene (5 bases). This CDR3 has 16 amino acids. V lost 0 bases to trimming and J lost 3 bases, with 12 bases between them. Germline CDR1 reads WSHSY; CDR2 reads SAAADI. The DNA for the CDR3 is TGCGCCAGCAGTGAGTCTAGGGAGAGGATCTACAATGAGCAGTTCTTC. This translates into CASSESRERIYNEQFF.

J is TRBJ2-2 and V is TRBV9, with D possibly matching TRBD2 (5 bases). Trimming pared 4 bases from V and 0 bases from J, leaving 10 bases between. The CDR3 is 15 residues long. From germline, CDR1 is SGDLS and CDR2 YYNGEE. This chain's CDR3 is CASSPRAPNTGELFF. The CDR3 DNA follows: TGTGCCAGCAGCCCGCGGGCTCCGAACACCGGGGAGCTGTTTTTT. Full variable domain (remainder filled in from reference TRBV9 and TRBJ2-2): DSGVTQTPKHLITATGQRVTLRCSPRSGDLSVYWYQQSLDQGLQFLIQYYNGEERAKGNILERFSAQQFPDLHSELNLSSLELGDSALYFCASSPRAPNTGELFFGEGSRLTVL.

This sequence joins TRBV6-5 and TRBJ2-7; D gene ambiguous. The CDR3 sequence is 13 residues long. In germline, CDR1 is MNHEY, CDR2 SVGAGI. V was clipped by 7 bases and J by 3 bases, with 13 bases between them. The CDR3 bases are TGTGCCAGCAACCCTGACACCTACTACGAGCAGTACTTC. Protein sequence: CASNPDTYYEQYF.

CDR3 sequence reads: CAWTGSHPNTQYF. As DNA, the CDR3 is TGTGCCTGGACAGGGTCGCACCCCAATACGCAGTATTTT. The chain recombines TRBV30 with TRBJ2-3, with D possibly matching TRBD1 (5 bases). The CDR3 loop spans 13 amino acids. Trimming shortened V by 4 bases and J by 7 bases, and 15 bases separated the two germline ends. Germline CDR1 GTSNPN, CDR2 SVGIG (reference sequence).

The rearrangement uses TRBV11-3 and TRBJ1-5; D unclear. CDR3 size: 18 residues. Trimming shortened V by 10 bases and J by 0 bases, and 25 bases separated the two germline ends. The germline V gene has CDR1 SGHNT and CDR2 YENEEA. This CDR3 is CATHHSVSINYSNQPQHF. CDR3 DNA: TGTGCCACTCACCACTCGGTCAGCATCAACTATAGCAATCAGCCCCAGCATTTT. Full variable domain (remainder filled in from reference TRBV11-3 and TRBJ1-5): EAGVVQSPRYKIIEKKQPVAFWCNPISGHNTLYWYLQNLGQGPELLIRYENEEAVDDSQLPKDRFSAERLKGVDSTLKIQPAELGDSAVYLCATHHSVSINYSNQPQHFGDGTRLSIL.

The V call is TRBV5-5, the J call TRBJ2-7; 7 bases line up with TRBD2. Germline CDR1 SGHKS, CDR2 YYEKEE (reference sequence). CDR3 size: 13 residues. V trimming: 2 bases; J trimming: 3 bases; junction bases outside the gene matches: 2. CDR3 sequence reads: CASSFGLVYEQYF. The DNA for the CDR3 is TGTGCCAGCAGCTTCGGACTAGTCTACGAGCAGTACTTC.

The CDR3 is CASRGGGSYEQYF. In DNA, the CDR3 is TGTGCCAGCAGGGGCGGGGGGAGTTACGAGCAGTACTTC. The V gene is TRBV6-5, the J gene TRBJ2-7, with TRBD2 matching over 8 bases. With 6 bases clipped from V and 4 bases from J, the junction kept 5 bases outside the gene matches. This CDR3 contains 13 residues. Germline V gives CDR1 MNHEY, CDR2 SVGAGI.

This clone showed up just once. The CDR3 DNA reads TGTGCCAGCAGCCCCGGGGGGTCCAGGGGGAGGAATGAGCAGTTCTTC. It translates to CASSPGGSRGRNEQFF. This rearrangement joins TRBV11-3 to TRBJ2-1; either TRBD1 or TRBD2 may fit D (7 bases each). The CDR3 loop spans 16 amino acids. Trimming stripped 5 bases from V and 7 bases from J, with 21 bases between. From germline, CDR1 is SGHNT and CDR2 YENEEA.

V and J are TRBV6-1 and TRBJ1-2, with a weak D call TRBD1 (5 bases). Germline V gives CDR1 MNHNS, CDR2 SASEGT. The CDR3 is 15 amino acids. Deletions cut 1 base from V and 2 bases from J, with 11 bases between. CDR3 region: CASSEVRTQNYGYTF. As DNA, the CDR3 is TGTGCCAGCAGTGAAGTCAGGACACAAAACTATGGCTACACCTTC.

The V gene is TRBV30, the J gene TRBJ2-1; 14 bases are shared with TRBD2. In germline, CDR1 is GTSNPN, CDR2 SVGIG (reference sequence). V shed 4 bases, J shed 7 bases, and the junction held 3 bases outside the gene matches. The CDR3 runs 14 residues. CDR3 sequence reads: CAWTGLAGVNEQFF. The CDR3 DNA sequence: TGTGCCTGGACGGGACTAGCGGGAGTGAATGAGCAGTTCTTC. Based on the CDR3 plus reference TRBV30 and TRBJ2-1, the full variable domain is SQTIHQWPATLVQPVGSPLSLECTVEGTSNPNLYWYRQAAGRGLQLLFYSVGIGQISSEVPQNLSASRPQDRQFILSSKKLLLSDSGFYLCAWTGLAGVNEQFFGPGTRLTVL.

V is TRBV21-1 and J is TRBJ2-7. TRBV21-1 is marked as a pseudogene. The CDR3 spans 17 residues. In DNA, the CDR3 is TGTGCCAGCAGCAAAGAGGTTGGGGGGCAAAGCTCCTACGAGCAGTACTTC. Translating it yields CASSKEVGGQSSYEQYF.

The chain is built from TRBV6-5 and TRBJ2-7, with 7 positions matching TRBD1. The CDR3 spans 16 residues. With V trimmed by 0 bases and J by 1 base, 6 bases remained unmatched. Germline values: CDR1 MNHEY, CDR2 SVGAGI. This CDR3 is CASSYSGRGNSYEQYF. The CDR3 DNA reads as TGTGCCAGCAGTTACTCTGGCAGGGGGAATTCCTACGAGCAGTACTTC.

J is TRBJ2-5 and V is TRBV5-1, with D perhaps TRBD1 or TRBD2 (6 bases each). Trimming took off 1 base at V and 2 bases at J, with 9 bases between the two ends. The germline V gene encodes CDR1 SGHRS and CDR2 YFSETQ. The CDR3 covers 14 residues. The DNA of the CDR3 is TGCGCCAGCAGCTTGAGGGGGGAACAAGAGACCCAGTACTTC. The encoded protein is CASSLRGEQETQYF.

V is TRBV7-8 and J is TRBJ1-2; D may be TRBD1 (6 bases). From germline, CDR1 is SGHVS and CDR2 FQNEAQ. Trimming pared 10 bases from V and 8 bases from J, leaving 44 bases between. This CDR3 contains 21 residues. The CDR3 DNA reads as TGTGCCAATCAAACACGCCGGGGCAATGGGGGCTGGGGGATACTAGAGGAGGGCTACACCTTC. Protein: CANQTRRGNGGWGILEEGYTF.

The V call is TRBV5-1, the J call TRBJ1-5, with D uncertain. V was clipped by 2 bases and J by 2 bases, with 11 bases between them. This CDR3 has 15 amino acids. The germline V gene encodes CDR1 SGHRS and CDR2 YFSETQ. The CDR3 is CASSLSDPGNQPQHF. The CDR3 DNA reads TGCGCCAGCAGCTTAAGTGATCCGGGCAATCAGCCCCAGCATTTT.

The V call is TRBV6-1, the J call TRBJ1-2, with a possible D match to TRBD1 (6 bases). This CDR3 is 14 amino acids long. CDR1 and CDR2 (germline): MNHNS, SASEGT. Trimming removed 3 bases at V and 4 bases at J, with 12 bases between. In DNA form, the CDR3 reads TGTGCCAGCAGTGACAGGGGTGTGATCTATGGCTACACCTTC. This codes for CASSDRGVIYGYTF.

This clone was found once. The chain has TRBV28 and TRBJ1-2, with 7 bases aligning to TRBD1. J lost 3 bases, V lost 7 bases, and 11 bases had no gene match. Germline V gene data show CDR1 as MDHEN and CDR2 as SYDVKM. The CDR3 covers 15 residues. The CDR3 loop is CASKVRAGTDYGYTF. CDR3 coding DNA: TGTGCCAGCAAGGTCCGAGCGGGGACAGACTATGGCTACACCTTC.